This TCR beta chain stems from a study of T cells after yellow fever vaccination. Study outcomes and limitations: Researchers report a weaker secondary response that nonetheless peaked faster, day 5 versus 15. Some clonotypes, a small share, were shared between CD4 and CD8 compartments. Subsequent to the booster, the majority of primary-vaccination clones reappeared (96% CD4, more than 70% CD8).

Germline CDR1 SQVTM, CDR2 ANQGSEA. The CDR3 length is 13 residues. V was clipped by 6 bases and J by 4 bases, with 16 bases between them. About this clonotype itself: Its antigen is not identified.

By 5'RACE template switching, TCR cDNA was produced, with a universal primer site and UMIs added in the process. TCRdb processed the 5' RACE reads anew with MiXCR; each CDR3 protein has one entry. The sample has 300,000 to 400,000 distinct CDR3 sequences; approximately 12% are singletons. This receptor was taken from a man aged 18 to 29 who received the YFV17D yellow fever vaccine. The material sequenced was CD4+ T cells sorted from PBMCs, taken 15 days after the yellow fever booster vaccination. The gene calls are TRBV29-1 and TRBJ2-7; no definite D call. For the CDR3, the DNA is TGCAGCGTATCTCGTCGGGTAAAATACGAGCAGTACTTC. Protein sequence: CSVSRRVKYEQYF.